The rows below give T cell receptor beta chains drawn from one sample of a study of identical twins. TCRdb processed the 5' RACE reads anew with MiXCR; each CDR3 protein has one entry. In the table there are roughly 1.6 million distinct CDR3 sequences, 25% to 35% of which are singletons. The sequenced material came from cord blood. These receptors originate from a newborn girl in good health. CDR3s include the opening cysteine and the closing phenylalanine or tryptophan. Fields, in order: V gene, CDR3 protein.

TRBV6-6,CASSHTGGAKPQHF
TRBV7-2,CASSSQGTAKNIQYF
TRBV6-5,CASPTGDGTITPLHF
TRBV4-2,CASSQRVPFYEQYF
TRBV5-1,CASSSWLGDTIYF
TRBV6-1,CASSELGASLTQYF
TRBV25-1,CVSSRGTSLTGELFF
TRBV12-3/TRBV12-4,CASSLVSTGNYGYTF
TRBV6-1,CASSEGARGEQYF
TRBV18,CASSLQASGSGYEQYF
TRBV20-1,CSARSRTHSYEQYF
TRBV20-1,CSASRQGVDYGYTF
TRBV4-2,CASSQALVIAGTYNEQFF
TRBV20-1,CSAREGSTVNEQFF
TRBV19,CASRMPPRNEQFF
TRBV5-1,CASSLAGHLTDTQYF
TRBV20-1,CSARDRSAGTYGYTF
TRBV20-1,CSAPGGSYNSPLHF
TRBV4-2,CASSQVVGRSTDTQYF
TRBV5-1,CASSFGGSSYEQYF
TRBV5-1,CASSLALAGGPTDTQYF
TRBV20-1,CSARDLEDPTEAFF
TRBV28,CASSSGGTSSYEQYF
TRBV12-3/TRBV12-4,CASSHGRNSYNEQFF
TRBV5-1,CASSFGRGTSGPWLSNEQFF
TRBV20-1,CSARKGTSGTNEQFF
TRBV4-1,CASSPTGTRGDQYF
TRBV6-1,CASSDFWAHTEAFF
TRBV7-2,CAISTAGNEQFF